These 5 T cell receptor beta chains came from one sample sequenced in a study of blood T cell repertoires in COVID-19. Produced via immunoSEQ multiplex PCR; TCRdb's table is partial and in-frame only. The table lists nearly 85,000 clones, around 80% of them singletons. The sequenced material came from peripheral blood. The source is a woman aged 60-75 years with acute or convalescent COVID-19.

The chain combines TRBV7-2 with TRBJ2-7; tentatively, D is TRBD2 (6 bases). Germline V gene lookup returns CDR1 SGHTA and CDR2 FQGNSA. This CDR3 is 14 amino acids long. V lost 3 bases and J lost 0, with 9 bases in between. As DNA, the CDR3 is TGTGCCAGCAGCTTCGGGACTTTCTCCTACGAGCAGTACTTC. It codes for CASSFGTFSYEQYF.

The rearrangement uses TRBV7-2 and TRBJ2-5, with D hard to call. The V and J ends lost 5 bases and 4 bases respectively, with 23 bases between them. The CDR3 length is 17 residues. The germline CDR1 and CDR2 sequences are SGHTA and FQGNSA. The CDR3, as DNA: TGTGCCAGCAGCCCCTCCCTTCCTCAGTCCCGAGGAGAGACCCAGTACTTC. Translation gives CASSPSLPQSRGETQYF.

The V gene is TRBV5-1, the J gene TRBJ1-3, with a weak D call TRBD1 (5 bases). With 2 bases removed from V and 0 bases from J, the gap between germline ends came to 9 bases. The CDR3 sequence is 15 residues long. The V gene's germline CDR1 is SGHRS and CDR2 YFSETQ. The CDR3 region has the DNA TGCGCCAGCAGCTTCCAGGGTTCCTCTGGAAACACCATATATTTT. Translated: CASSFQGSSGNTIYF.

The CDR3 bases are TGCGCCAGCAGCTTGGGACTAGCGGGGACGAGGGATACGCAGTATTTT. Its translation: CASSLGLAGTRDTQYF. The rearrangement joins TRBV5-1 to TRBJ2-3; 11 bases agree with TRBD2. The CDR3 contains 16 residues. V gave up 0 bases and J gave up 6 bases; unmatched junction bases: 6. The germline gives CDR1 SGHRS, CDR2 YFSETQ. Using reference TRBV5-1 and TRBJ2-3 for the parts outside the CDR3, the full variable domain is KAGVTQTPRYLIKTRGQQVTLSCSPISGHRSVSWYQQTPGQGLQFLFEYFSETQRNKGNFPGRFSGRQFSNSRSEMNVSTLELGDSALYLCASSLGLAGTRDTQYFGPGTRLTVL.

The chain combines TRBV30 with TRBJ1-2; 8 nucleotides match TRBD1. This CDR3 has 13 amino acids. Germline values: CDR1 GTSNPN, CDR2 SVGIG (reference sequence). Trimming removed 4 bases from V and 7 bases from J; junction bases left unmatched: 8. Written as DNA, the CDR3 is TGTGCCTGGACCCTTCAGGGGGCGGGTGGCTACACCTTC. Its protein product is CAWTLQGAGGYTF.